The source of this T cell receptor (beta chain) is a study of CD8 T cells in ankylosing spondylitis. A quantitative 5'-RACE method, one with molecular barcodes, was used to make TCR beta libraries. One entry per CDR3 protein results from TCRdb running MiXCR on the 5' RACE reads. Altogether 150,000 to 200,000 distinct CDR3 sequences are present, 10% to 15% being singletons, with the ten largest covering more than 9.5%. The table lists this clonotype with a count of one. Germline lookup yields CDR1 SGHVS and CDR2 FNYEAQ. V trimming: 8 bases; J trimming: 7 bases; junction bases outside the gene matches: 12. The length of the CDR3 is 15 residues.

Sequencing input: blood, either unsorted or a sorted T cell fraction (not recorded which). The rearrangement joins TRBV7-6 to TRBJ2-1; 9 nucleotides align to TRBD2. This sequence was found in a female donor with ankylosing spondylitis or in good health (not recorded which). CDR3 DNA: TGTGCCAGCGCCCCAGTAGCGGGAGTTAAAAATGAGCAGTTCTTC. This sequence encodes CASAPVAGVKNEQFF.